This TCR beta chain originates from a study of T cell responses to AZD1222 COVID-19 vaccine. Study-wide findings and caveats: Females outnumbered males among donors, who were mostly white British; clonal diversity was possibly underestimated. Repertoires were obtained only post-peak T cell response. Vaccine-related CD4 TCRs covered spike, predominating at 160-218 and 743-854.

Only a few counts were recorded for this clone. No antigen is known for it. The table came from immunoSEQ multiplex PCR; TCRdb's copy has only in-frame clones and leaves some out. The sample yields under 60,000 clones, about 88% seen once. The specimen was peripheral blood, collected on day 0 of AZD1222 vaccination. The TCR sequence derives from an adult in good health.

The CDR3 nucleotides read TGCAGCGTCACAAAACAGGGCTGGAATGAGCAGTTCTTC. This codes for CSVTKQGWNEQFF. This chain links TRBV29-1 with TRBJ2-1; a possible D gene is TRBD1 (6 bases). CDR1 and CDR2 from the germline V gene are SQVTM and ANQGSEA. There are 13 residues in the CDR3. Trimming shortened V by 6 bases and J by 7 bases, and 16 bases separated the two germline ends.